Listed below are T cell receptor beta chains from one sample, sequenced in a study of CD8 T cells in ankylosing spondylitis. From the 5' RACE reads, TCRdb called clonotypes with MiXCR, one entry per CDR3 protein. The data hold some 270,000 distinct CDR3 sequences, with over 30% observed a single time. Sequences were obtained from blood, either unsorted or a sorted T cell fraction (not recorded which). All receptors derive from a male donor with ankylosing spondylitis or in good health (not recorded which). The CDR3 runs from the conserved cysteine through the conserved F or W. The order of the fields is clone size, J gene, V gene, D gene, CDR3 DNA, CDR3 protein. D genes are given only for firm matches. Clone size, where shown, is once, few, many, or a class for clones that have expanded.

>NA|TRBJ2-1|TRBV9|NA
TGTGCCAGCAGCAGAGAGGGGCCAGGGGTCAATGAGCAGTTCTTC
CASSREGPGVNEQFF
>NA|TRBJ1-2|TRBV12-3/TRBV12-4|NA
TGTGCCAGCAGTCTCCAGGGGAGCGGCTACACCTTC
CASSLQGSGYTF
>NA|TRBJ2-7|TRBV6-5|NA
TGTGCCAGCAGTTCCGACGACCGATTTTGGTGCTTC
CASSSDDRFWCF
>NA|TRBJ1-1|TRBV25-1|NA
TGTGCCAGCAGTGAGCGCGGGCCGGGGGCTTTCTTT
CASSERGPGAFF
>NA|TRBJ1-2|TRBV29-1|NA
TGCAGCGCACACCAGGGTAACAACTATGGCTACACCTTC
CSAHQGNNYGYTF
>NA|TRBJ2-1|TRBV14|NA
TGTGCCAGCAGCTCCCTCCTCTATCGCAATGAGCAGTTCTTC
CASSSLLYRNEQFF
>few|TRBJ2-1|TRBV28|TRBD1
TGTGCCAGCAGTTCGAGACGCCCGGGACAGGGAAACAATGAGCAGTTCTTC
CASSSRRPGQGNNEQFF
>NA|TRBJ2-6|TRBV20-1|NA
TGCAGTGCTAGAGTTTCCGCCAACGTCCTGACTTTC
CSARVSANVLTF
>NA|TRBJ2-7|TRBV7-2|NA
TGTGCCAGCAGCTTAGTGAAGGATACCTACGAGCAGTACTTC
CASSLVKDTYEQYF
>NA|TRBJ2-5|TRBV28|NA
TGTGCCAGCGTGGGGGGACTTAAAGAGACCCAGTACTTC
CASVGGLKETQYF
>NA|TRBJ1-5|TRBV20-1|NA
TGCAGTGCTACCGCCGGTTTTCAGGGCAATCAGCCCCAGCATTTT
CSATAGFQGNQPQHF
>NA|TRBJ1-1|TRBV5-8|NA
TGTGCCAGCAGCTTGCCCCTTGACAGAAGGACTGAAGCTTTCTTT
CASSLPLDRRTEAFF
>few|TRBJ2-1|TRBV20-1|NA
TGCAGTGCTAGAGATGGAACAGTCGCTTACAATGAGCAGTTCTTC
CSARDGTVAYNEQFF
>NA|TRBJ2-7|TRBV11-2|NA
TGTGCCAGCAGCCGAGGCTCCTACGAGCAGTACTTC
CASSRGSYEQYF
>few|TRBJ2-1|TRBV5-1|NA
TGCGCCAGCAACCCGGGGTTCGGTGAGCAGTTCTTC
CASNPGFGEQFF
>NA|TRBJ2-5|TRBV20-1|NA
TGCAGTGCTACTTGGCGGGGTGCTGCGGGGACCCAGTACTTC
CSATWRGAAGTQYF
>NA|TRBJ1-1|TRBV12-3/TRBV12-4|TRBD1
TGTGCCAGCAGTCCCGGACAGGGCACTGAAGCTTTCTTT
CASSPGQGTEAFF
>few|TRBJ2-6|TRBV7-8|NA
TGTGCCAGTGATGATGGGGTGGGGCTCTCTGGGGCCAACGTCCTGACTTTC
CASDDGVGLSGANVLTF
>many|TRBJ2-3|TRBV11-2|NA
TGTGCCAGCAGCTTCAACGCAGATACGCAGTATTTT
CASSFNADTQYF
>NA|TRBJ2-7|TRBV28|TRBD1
TGTGCCAGCAGTCTTTTGAGGGACAGGGGCCCATACAGCGAGCAGTACTTC
CASSLLRDRGPYSEQYF
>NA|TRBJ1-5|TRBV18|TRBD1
TGTGCCAGCTCACTCCTCGACAGGGGCAATCAGCCCCAGCATTTT
CASSLLDRGNQPQHF
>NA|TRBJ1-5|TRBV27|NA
TGTGCCAGCAGCCCGGGTGGGGGGTATCAGCCCCAGCATTTT
CASSPGGGYQPQHF
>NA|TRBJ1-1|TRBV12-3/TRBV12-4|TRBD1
TGTGCCAGCAGGGGACAGGTGAACACTGAAGCTTTCTTT
CASRGQVNTEAFF
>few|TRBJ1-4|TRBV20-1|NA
TGCAGTGCTAGTGGTCGGAGTAATGAAAAACTGTTTTTT
CSASGRSNEKLFF
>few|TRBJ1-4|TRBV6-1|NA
TGTGCCAGCAGCCTCACAACTAATGAAAAACTGTTTTTT
CASSLTTNEKLFF
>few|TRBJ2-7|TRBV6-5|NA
TGTGCCAGCAGCAACGGGGGACACGAGCAGTACTTC
CASSNGGHEQYF
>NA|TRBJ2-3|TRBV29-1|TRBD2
TGCAGCGTGATACTAGCGGGGGATACGCAGTATTTT
CSVILAGDTQYF
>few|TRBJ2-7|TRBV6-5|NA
TGTGCCAGCAGTTACAAAAGGGACACCTACGAGCAGTACTTC
CASSYKRDTYEQYF
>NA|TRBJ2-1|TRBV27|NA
TGTGCCAGCAGTTTATCTGGCTCTACAAATGAGCAGTTCTTC
CASSLSGSTNEQFF
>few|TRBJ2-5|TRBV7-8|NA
TGTGCCAGCAGCCTAACAGGTTGGGGAGAGACCCAGTACTTC
CASSLTGWGETQYF
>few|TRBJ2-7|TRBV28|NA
TGTGCCAGCAGTCTCGCACAATGGGGTTACGAGCAGTACTTC
CASSLAQWGYEQYF
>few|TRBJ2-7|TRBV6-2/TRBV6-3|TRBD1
TGTGCCAGCAGTTACCGGGACAGGGGCTTGCACTACGAGCAGTACTTC
CASSYRDRGLHYEQYF
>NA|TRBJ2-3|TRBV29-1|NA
TGCAGCGTTGATGGGTCAGGGAGCACAGATACGCAGTATTTT
CSVDGSGSTDTQYF
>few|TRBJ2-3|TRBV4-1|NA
TGCGCCAGCAGCCAAGAAGCAGACCCTTACACAGATACGCAGTATTTT
CASSQEADPYTDTQYF
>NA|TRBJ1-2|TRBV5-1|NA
TGCGCCAGCAGCTTGGCCGAGGCAGGGGCCCATGGCTACACCTTC
CASSLAEAGAHGYTF
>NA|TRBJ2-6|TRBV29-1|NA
TGCAGCGTTGATATGGGAAGTGGGGCCAACGTCCTGACTTTC
CSVDMGSGANVLTF
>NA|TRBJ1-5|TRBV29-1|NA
TGCAGCGTTGCAGGGATCGGTCAGCCCCAGCATTTT
CSVAGIGQPQHF
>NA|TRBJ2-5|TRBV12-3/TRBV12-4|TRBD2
TGTGCCAGTGCCCTAGCGGGGGGGCGTGAGACCCAGTACTTC
CASALAGGRETQYF
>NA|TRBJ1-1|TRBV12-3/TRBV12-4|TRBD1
TGTGCCAGCAGTTCAGCTAGACAGGGAGAAGCTTTCTTT
CASSSARQGEAFF
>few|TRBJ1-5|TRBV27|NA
TGTGCCAGCAGTTTCGGGAAGCCCCAGCATTTT
CASSFGKPQHF
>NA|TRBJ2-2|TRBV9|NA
TGTGCCAGCAGCGTAAGGCGTTGGACAGAAAACACCGGGGAGCTGTTTTTT
CASSVRRWTENTGELFF
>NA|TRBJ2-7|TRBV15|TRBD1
TGTGCCACCAGCAGTCGACAGGGGGGACAGTACTTC
CATSSRQGGQYF
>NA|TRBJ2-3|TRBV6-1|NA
TGTGCCAGCAGCCGCGTCCGCACAGATACGCAGTATTTT
CASSRVRTDTQYF
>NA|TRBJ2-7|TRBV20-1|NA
TGCAGTGCTAGTCCCGGGGCAGACTCCTACGAGCAGTACTTC
CSASPGADSYEQYF
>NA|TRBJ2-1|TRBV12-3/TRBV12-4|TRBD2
TGTGCCAGCATACCACCTAGCGGGGGGGCGGATGAGCAGTTCTTC
CASIPPSGGADEQFF
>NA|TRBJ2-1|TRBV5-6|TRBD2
TGTGCCAGCAGCAGTGGGACTAGCGGGTCTTGGCATGAGCAGTTCTTC
CASSSGTSGSWHEQFF